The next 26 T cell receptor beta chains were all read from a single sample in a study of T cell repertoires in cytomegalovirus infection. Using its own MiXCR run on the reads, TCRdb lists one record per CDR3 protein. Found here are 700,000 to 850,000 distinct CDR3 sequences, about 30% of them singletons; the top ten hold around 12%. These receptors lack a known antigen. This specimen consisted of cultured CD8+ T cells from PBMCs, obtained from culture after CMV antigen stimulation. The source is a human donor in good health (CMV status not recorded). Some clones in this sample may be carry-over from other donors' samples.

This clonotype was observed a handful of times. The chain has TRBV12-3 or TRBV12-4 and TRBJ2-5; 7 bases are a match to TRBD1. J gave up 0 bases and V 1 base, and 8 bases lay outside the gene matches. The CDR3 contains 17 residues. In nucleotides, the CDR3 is TGTGCCAGCAGTTTAGTCTCCGGGACAGCGTACCAAGAGACCCAGTACTTC. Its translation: CASSLVSGTAYQETQYF.

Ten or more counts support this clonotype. Here the CDR3 reads CASSGARTDTQYF. The CDR3 DNA reads as TGTGCCAGCAGTGGGGCCAGGACAGATACGCAGTATTTT. The rearrangement uses TRBV6-1 and TRBJ2-3; D ambiguous. CDR1 and CDR2 from the germline V gene are MNHNS and SASEGT. Trimming pared 4 bases from V and 3 bases from J, leaving 8 bases between. CDR3 length: 13 residues.

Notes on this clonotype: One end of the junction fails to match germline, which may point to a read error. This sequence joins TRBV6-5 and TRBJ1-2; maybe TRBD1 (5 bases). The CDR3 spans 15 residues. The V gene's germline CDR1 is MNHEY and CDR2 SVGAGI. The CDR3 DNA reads TGTGCCAGCAGTTACTCAGCGGGACCTAACTATGGCTACAACTTC. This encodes CASSYSAGPNYGYNF.

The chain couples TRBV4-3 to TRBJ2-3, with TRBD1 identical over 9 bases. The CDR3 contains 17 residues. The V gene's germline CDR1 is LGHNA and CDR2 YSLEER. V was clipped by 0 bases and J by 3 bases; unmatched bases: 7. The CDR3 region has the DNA TGCGCCAGCAGCCAAGATGAGGGACAGGGTAGGACAGATACGCAGTATTTT. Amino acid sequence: CASSQDEGQGRTDTQYF.

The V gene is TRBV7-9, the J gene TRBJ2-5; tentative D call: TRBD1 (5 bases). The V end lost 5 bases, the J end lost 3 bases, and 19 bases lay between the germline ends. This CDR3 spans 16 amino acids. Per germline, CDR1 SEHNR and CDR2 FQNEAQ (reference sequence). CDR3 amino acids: CASSPTRRVGEETQYF. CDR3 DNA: TGTGCCAGCAGCCCAACGAGACGGGTAGGGGAAGAGACCCAGTACTTC.

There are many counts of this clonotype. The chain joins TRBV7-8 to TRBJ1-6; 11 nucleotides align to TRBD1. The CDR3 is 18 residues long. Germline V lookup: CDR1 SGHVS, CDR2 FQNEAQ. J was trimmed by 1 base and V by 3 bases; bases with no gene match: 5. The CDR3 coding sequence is TGTGCCAGCAGCTTCGGGACAGGGGGACGTTCCTATAATTCACCCCTCCACTTT. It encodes CASSFGTGGRSYNSPLHF.

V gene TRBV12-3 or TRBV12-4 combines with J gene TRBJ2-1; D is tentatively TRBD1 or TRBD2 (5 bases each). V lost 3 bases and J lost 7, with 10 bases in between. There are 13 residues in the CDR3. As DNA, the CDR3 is TGTGCCAGCAGTTTGGGGGTACGGAATGAGCAGTTCTTC. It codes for CASSLGVRNEQFF.

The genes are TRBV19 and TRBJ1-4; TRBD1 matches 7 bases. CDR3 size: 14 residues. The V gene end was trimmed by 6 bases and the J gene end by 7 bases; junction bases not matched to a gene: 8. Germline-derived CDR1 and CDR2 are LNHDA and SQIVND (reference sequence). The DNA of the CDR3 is TGTGCCAGTAGGAATACAGGGGTATTTGAAAAACTGTTTTTT. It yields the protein CASRNTGVFEKLFF.

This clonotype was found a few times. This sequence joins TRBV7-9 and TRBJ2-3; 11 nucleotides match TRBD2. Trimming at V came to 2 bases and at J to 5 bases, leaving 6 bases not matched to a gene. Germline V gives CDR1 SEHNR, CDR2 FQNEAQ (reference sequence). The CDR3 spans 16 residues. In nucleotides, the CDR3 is TGTGCCAGCAGCTTACGCCTAGCGGGGGGAAAAGATACGCAGTATTTT. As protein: CASSLRLAGGKDTQYF. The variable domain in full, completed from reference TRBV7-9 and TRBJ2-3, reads DTGVSQNPRHKITKRGQNVTFRCDPISEHNRLYWYRQTLGQGPEFLTYFQNEAQLEKSRLLSDRFSAERPKGSFSTLEIQRTEQGDSAMYLCASSLRLAGGKDTQYFGPGTRLTVL.

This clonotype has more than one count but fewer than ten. The CDR3 region is CASSLAQPSGGDSTDTQYF. The CDR3 nucleotides read TGTGCCAGCAGCTTAGCCCAGCCTAGCGGGGGGGACAGCACAGATACGCAGTATTTT. V gene TRBV7-6 combines with J gene TRBJ2-3; 12 bases map to TRBD2. The CDR3 consists of 19 residues. The V segment lost 0 bases and the J segment 0 bases; nucleotides outside the gene matches: 7. The germline V gene has CDR1 SGHVS and CDR2 FNYEAQ.

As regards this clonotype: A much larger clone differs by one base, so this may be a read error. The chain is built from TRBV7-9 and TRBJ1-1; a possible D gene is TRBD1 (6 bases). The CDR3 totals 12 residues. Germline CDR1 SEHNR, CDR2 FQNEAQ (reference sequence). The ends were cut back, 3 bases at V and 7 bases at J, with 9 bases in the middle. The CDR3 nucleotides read TGTGCCAGCAGCTTTGGACAGCTTGAAGCTTTCTTT. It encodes CASSFGQLEAFF.

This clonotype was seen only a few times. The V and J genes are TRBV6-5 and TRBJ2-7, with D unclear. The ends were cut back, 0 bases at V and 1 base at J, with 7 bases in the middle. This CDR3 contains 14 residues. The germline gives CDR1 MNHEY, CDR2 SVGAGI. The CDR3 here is CASSYSPGSYEQYF. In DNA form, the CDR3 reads TGTGCCAGCAGTTACTCTCCGGGTTCCTACGAGCAGTACTTC.

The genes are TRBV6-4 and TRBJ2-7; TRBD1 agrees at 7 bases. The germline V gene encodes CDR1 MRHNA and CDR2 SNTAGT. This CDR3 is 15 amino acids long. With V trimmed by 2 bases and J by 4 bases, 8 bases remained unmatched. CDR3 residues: CASSDPRDRAYEQYF. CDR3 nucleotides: TGTGCCAGCAGTGACCCCCGGGACAGAGCGTACGAGCAGTACTTC.

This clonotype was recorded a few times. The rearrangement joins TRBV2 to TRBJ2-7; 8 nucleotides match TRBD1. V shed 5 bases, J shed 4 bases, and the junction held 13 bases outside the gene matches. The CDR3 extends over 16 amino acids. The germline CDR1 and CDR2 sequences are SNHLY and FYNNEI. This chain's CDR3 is CASSFPLTGVNYEQYF. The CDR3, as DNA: TGTGCCAGCAGTTTCCCCCTGACAGGGGTAAATTACGAGCAGTACTTC. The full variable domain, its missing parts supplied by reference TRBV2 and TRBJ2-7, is EPEVTQTPSHQVTQMGQEVILRCVPISNHLYFYWYRQILGQKVEFLVSFYNNEISEKSEIFDDQFSVERPDGSNFTLKIRSTKLEDSAMYFCASSFPLTGVNYEQYFGPGTRLTVT.

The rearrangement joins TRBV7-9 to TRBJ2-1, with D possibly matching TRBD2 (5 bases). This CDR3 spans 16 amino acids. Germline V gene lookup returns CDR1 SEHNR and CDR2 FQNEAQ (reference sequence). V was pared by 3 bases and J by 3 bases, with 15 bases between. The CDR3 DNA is TGTGCCAGCAGCTTTCAGGACTCGGCCTACTACAATGAGCAGTTCTTC. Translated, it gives CASSFQDSAYYNEQFF.

The CDR3 DNA reads TGTGCCACCAGTGATTCGCAGGGTTACGAGCAGTACTTC. This encodes CATSDSQGYEQYF. This rearrangement joins TRBV24-1 to TRBJ2-7; a weak D match, TRBD1 (5 bases). Germline values: CDR1 KGHDR, CDR2 SFDVKD. The CDR3 loop spans 13 amino acids. V was trimmed by 2 bases and J by 4 bases, leaving 8 bases between them.

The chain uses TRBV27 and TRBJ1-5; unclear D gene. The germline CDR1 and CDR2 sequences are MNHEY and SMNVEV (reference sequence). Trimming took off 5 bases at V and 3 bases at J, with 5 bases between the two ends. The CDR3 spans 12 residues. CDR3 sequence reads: CASSKPNQPQHF. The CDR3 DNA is TGTGCCAGCAGTAAACCCAATCAGCCCCAGCATTTT.

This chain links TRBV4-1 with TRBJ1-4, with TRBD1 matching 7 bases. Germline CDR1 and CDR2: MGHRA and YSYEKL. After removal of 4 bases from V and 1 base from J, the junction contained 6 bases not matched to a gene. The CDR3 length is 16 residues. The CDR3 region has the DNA TGCGCCAGCAGCCCCGGGACAGACCTAACTAATGAAAAACTGTTTTTT. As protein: CASSPGTDLTNEKLFF.

The CDR3 DNA is TGTGCCAGTACCCACGAGGGCCCTGGAAACACCATATATTTT. It encodes CASTHEGPGNTIYF. The chain has TRBV2 and TRBJ1-3; D unclear. V was pared by 9 bases and J by 2 bases, with 14 bases between. CDR3 length equals 14 residues. The germline V gene encodes CDR1 SNHLY and CDR2 FYNNEI.

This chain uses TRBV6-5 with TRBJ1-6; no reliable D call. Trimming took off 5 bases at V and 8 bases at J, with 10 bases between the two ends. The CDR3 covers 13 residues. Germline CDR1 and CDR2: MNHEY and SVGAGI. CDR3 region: CASSPGIYSPLHF. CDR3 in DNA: TGTGCCAGCAGTCCCGGGATATATTCACCCCTCCACTTT.

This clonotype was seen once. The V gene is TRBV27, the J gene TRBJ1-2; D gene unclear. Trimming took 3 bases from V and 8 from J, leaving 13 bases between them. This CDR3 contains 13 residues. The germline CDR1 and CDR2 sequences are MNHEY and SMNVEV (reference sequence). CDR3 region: CASSFGGGNGYTF. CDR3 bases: TGTGCCAGCAGTTTCGGTGGCGGAAACGGCTACACCTTC.

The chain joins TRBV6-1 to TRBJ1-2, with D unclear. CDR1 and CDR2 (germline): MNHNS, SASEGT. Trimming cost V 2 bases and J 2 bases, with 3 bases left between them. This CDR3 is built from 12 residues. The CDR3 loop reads CASSEPNYGYTF. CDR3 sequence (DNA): TGTGCCAGCAGTGAACCGAACTATGGCTACACCTTC.

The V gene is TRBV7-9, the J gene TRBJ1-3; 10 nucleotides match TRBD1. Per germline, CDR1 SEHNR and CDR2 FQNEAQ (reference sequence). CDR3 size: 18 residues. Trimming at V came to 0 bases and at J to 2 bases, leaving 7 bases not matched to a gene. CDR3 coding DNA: TGTGCCAGCAGCTTAGCTGGGACAGGGGCCCGAACTGGAAACACCATATATTTT. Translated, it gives CASSLAGTGARTGNTIYF.

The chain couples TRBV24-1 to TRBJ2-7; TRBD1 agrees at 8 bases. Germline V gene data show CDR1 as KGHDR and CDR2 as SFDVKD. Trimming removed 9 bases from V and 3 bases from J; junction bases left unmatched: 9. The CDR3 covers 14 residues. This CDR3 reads CATAPGQVLYEQYV. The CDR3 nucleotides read TGTGCCACCGCCCCGGGACAGGTCCTCTACGAGCAGTACGTC.

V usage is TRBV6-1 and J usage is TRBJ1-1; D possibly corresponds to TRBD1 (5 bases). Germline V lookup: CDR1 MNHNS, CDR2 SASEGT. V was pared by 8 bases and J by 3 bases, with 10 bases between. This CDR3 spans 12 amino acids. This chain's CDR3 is CASCAGDTEAFF. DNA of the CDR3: TGTGCCAGCTGTGCGGGGGACACTGAAGCTTTCTTT.

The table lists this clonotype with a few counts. The CDR3 nucleotides are TGTGCCAGCAGCGTAGGGGGAGGACCACACAATGAGCAGTTCTTC. This translates into CASSVGGGPHNEQFF. V is TRBV9 and J is TRBJ2-1; maybe TRBD2 (6 bases). The V gene lost 0 bases and the J gene lost 5 bases, with 12 bases spanning the gap. This CDR3 contains 15 residues. The germline V gene encodes CDR1 SGDLS and CDR2 YYNGEE.